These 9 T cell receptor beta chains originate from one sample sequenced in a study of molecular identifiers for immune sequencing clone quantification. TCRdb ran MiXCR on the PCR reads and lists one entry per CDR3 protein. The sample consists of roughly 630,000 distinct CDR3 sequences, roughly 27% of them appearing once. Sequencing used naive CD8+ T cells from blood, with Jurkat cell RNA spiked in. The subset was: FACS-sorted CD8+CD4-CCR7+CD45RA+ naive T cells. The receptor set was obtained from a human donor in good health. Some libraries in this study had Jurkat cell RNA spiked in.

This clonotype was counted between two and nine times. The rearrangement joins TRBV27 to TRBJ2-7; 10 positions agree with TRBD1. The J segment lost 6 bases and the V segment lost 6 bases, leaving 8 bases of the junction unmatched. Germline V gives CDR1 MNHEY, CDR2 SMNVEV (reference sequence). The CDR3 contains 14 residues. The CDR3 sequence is CASRGGDRGGEQYF. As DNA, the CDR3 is TGTGCCAGCAGGGGGGGGGACAGGGGAGGCGAGCAGTACTTC.

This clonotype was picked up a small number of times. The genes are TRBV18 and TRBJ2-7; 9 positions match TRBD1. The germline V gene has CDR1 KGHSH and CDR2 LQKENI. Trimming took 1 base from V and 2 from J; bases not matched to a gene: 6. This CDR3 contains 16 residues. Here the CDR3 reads CASSPRDRVNPYEQYF. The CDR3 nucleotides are TGTGCCAGCTCACCACGGGACAGGGTTAACCCCTACGAGCAGTACTTC. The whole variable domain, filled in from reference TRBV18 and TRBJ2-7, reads NAGVMQNPRHLVRRRGQEARLRCSPMKGHSHVYWYRQLPEEGLKFMVYLQKENIIDESGMPKERFSAEFPKEGPSILRIQQVVRGDSAAYFCASSPRDRVNPYEQYFGPGTRLTVT.

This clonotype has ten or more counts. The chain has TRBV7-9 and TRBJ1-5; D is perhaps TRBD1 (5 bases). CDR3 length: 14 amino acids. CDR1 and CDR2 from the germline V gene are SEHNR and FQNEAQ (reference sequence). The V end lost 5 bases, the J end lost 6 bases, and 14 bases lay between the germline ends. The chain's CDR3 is CASSMGQGSQPQHF. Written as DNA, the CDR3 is TGTGCCAGCAGCATGGGGCAGGGCAGTCAGCCCCAGCATTTT. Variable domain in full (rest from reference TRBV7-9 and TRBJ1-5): DTGVSQNPRHKITKRGQNVTFRCDPISEHNRLYWYRQTLGQGPEFLTYFQNEAQLEKSRLLSDRFSAERPKGSFSTLEIQRTEQGDSAMYLCASSMGQGSQPQHFGDGTRLSIL.

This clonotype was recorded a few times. The chain's CDR3 is CSASPRTGAGEQFF. In nucleotides, the CDR3 is TGCAGTGCTAGTCCAAGGACAGGCGCAGGGGAGCAGTTCTTC. The V and J genes are TRBV20-1 and TRBJ2-1, with 7 bases matching TRBD1. This CDR3 contains 14 residues. V shed 3 bases, J shed 10 bases, and the junction held 12 bases outside the gene matches. CDR1 is DFQATT and CDR2 is SNEGSKA in the germline V gene (reference sequence).

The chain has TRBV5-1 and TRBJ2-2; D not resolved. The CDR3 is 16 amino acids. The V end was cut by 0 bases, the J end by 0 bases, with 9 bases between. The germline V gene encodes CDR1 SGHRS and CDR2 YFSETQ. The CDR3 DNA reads TGCGCCAGCAGCTTGGTTGGGCTTACGAACACCGGGGAGCTGTTTTTT. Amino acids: CASSLVGLTNTGELFF.

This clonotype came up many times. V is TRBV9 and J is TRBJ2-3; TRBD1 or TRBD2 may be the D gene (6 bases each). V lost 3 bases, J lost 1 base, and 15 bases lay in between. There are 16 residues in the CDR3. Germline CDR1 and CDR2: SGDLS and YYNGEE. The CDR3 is CASSAGPGAGTDTQYF. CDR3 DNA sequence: TGTGCCAGCAGCGCAGGCCCGGGGGCGGGCACAGATACGCAGTATTTT.

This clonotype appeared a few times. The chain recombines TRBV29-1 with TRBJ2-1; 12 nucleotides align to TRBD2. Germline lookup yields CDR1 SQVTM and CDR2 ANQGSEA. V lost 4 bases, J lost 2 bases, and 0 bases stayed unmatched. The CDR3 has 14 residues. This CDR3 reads CSVGLAGAYNEQFF. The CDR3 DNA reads TGCAGCGTTGGACTAGCGGGAGCCTACAATGAGCAGTTCTTC.

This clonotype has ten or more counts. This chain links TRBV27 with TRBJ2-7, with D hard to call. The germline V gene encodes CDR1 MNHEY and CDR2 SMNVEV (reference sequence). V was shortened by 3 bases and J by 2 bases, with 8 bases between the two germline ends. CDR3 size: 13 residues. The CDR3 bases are TGTGCCAGCAGTTTTTCGGTTACCTACGAGCAGTACTTC. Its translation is CASSFSVTYEQYF.

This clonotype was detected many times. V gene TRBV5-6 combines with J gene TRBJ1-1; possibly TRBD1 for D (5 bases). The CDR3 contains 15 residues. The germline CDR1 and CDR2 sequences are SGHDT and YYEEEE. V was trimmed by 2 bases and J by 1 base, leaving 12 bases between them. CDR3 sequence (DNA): TGTGCCAGCAGCTTAGAGGGACCAGGGAACACTGAAGCTTTCTTT. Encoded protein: CASSLEGPGNTEAFF. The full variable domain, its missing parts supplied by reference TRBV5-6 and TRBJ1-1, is DAGVTQSPTHLIKTRGQQVTLRCSPKSGHDTVSWYQQALGQGPQFIFQYYEEEERQRGNFPDRFSGHQFPNYSSELNVNALLLGDSALYLCASSLEGPGNTEAFFGQGTRLTVV.